This TCR beta chain was obtained from a study of T cell responses to AZD1222 COVID-19 vaccine. Study findings and constraints: Compared with day 0, the breadth and depth of the Spike-specific TCR repertoire rose significantly after two doses of AZD1222. Vaccine-associated CD4 TCRs spanned spike, dominant at 160-218 and 743-854. A mostly white British donor set with more females was recruited, and clonal diversity was possibly underestimated.

The data were produced by immunoSEQ multiplex PCR, yet TCRdb's version contains in-frame clones alone and is incomplete. The top ten hold 9.3% of the sample, which has roughly 140,000 clones, about 90% seen once. V was clipped by 3 bases and J by 4 bases, with 12 bases between them. The CDR3 is 13 residues long. From germline, CDR1 is SQVTM and CDR2 ANQGSEA. Some second doses came at about 4 weeks and others at about 12 weeks; these were pooled. About this clone: Its target is not known. The sample has other DNA sequences that encode this CDR3 too.

Sequencing was performed on peripheral blood, taken 28 days after the second AZD1222 dose. The chain uses TRBV29-1 and TRBJ1-2; D perhaps matches TRBD1 (5 bases). This clonotype originated in an adult who received the AZD1222 COVID-19 vaccine. The CDR3 DNA follows: TGCAGCGTTGAGTCGGGGGATGCCTATGGCTACACCTTC. Amino acid sequence: CSVESGDAYGYTF. Full variable domain (rest looked up from reference TRBV29-1 and TRBJ1-2): SAVISQKPSRDICQRGTSLTIQCQVDSQVTMMFWYRQQPGQSLTLIATANQGSEATYESGFVIDKFPISRPNLTFSTLTVSNMSPEDSSIYLCSVESGDAYGYTFGSGTRLTVV.